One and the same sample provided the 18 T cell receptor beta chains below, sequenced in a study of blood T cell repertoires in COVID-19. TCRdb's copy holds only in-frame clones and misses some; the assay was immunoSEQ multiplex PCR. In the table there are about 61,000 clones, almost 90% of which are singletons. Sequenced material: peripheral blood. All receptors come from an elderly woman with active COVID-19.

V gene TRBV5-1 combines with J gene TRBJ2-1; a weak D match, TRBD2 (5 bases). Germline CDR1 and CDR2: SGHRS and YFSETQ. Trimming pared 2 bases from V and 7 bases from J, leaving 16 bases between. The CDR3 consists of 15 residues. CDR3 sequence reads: CASSFSPGSENEQFF. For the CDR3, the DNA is TGCGCCAGCAGCTTTTCACCGGGGTCGGAAAATGAGCAGTTCTTC.

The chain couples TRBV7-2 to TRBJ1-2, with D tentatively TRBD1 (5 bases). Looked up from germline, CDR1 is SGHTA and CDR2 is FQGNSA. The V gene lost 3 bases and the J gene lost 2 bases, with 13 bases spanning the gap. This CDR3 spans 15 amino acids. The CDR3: CASSFAKRGNYGYTF. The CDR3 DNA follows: TGTGCCAGCAGCTTTGCGAAAAGGGGAAACTATGGCTACACCTTC.

CDR3 protein: CASRGGPYNEQFF. For the CDR3, the DNA is TGTGCCAGCAGGGGGGGTCCCTACAATGAGCAGTTCTTC. The J gene is TRBJ2-1, the V gene TRBV12-3 or TRBV12-4; tentatively, D is TRBD2 (6 bases). The CDR3 extends over 13 amino acids. V lost 6 bases, J lost 2 bases, and 8 bases lay in between.

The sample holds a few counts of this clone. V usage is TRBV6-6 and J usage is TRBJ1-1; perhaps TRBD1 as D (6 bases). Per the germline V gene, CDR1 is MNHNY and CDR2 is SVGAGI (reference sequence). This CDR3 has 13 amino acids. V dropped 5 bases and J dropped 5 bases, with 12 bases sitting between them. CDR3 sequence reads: CASSPQGGTEAFF. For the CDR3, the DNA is TGTGCCAGCAGTCCACAGGGTGGGACTGAAGCTTTCTTT.

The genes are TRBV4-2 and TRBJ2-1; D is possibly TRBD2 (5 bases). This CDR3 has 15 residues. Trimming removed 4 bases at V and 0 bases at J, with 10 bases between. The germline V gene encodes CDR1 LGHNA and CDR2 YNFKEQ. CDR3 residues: CASSRTVSSYNEQFF. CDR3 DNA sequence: TGTGCCAGCAGCCGGACTGTGAGCTCCTACAATGAGCAGTTCTTC.

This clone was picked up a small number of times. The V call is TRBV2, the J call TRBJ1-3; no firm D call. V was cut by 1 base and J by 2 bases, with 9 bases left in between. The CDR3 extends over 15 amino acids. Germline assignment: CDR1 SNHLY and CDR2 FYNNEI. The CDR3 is CASSEVGRTGNTIYF. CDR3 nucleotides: TGTGCCAGCAGTGAAGTCGGGAGGACTGGAAACACCATATATTTT. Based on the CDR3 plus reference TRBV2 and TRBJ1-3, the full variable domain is EPEVTQTPSHQVTQMGQEVILRCVPISNHLYFYWYRQILGQKVEFLVSFYNNEISEKSEIFDDQFSVERPDGSNFTLKIRSTKLEDSAMYFCASSEVGRTGNTIYFGEGSWLTVV.

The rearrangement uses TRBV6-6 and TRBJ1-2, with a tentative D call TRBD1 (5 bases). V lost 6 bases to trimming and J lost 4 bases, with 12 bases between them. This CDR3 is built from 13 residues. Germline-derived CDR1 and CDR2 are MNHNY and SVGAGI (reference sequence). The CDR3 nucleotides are TGTGCCAGCAGCGCAGGGTCCTCCTATGGCTACACCTTC. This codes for CASSAGSSYGYTF.

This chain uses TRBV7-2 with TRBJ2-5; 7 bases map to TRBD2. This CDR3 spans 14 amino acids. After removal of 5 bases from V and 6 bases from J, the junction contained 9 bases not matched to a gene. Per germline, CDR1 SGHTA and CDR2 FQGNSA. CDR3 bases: TGTGCCAGCAGCCCGTCGACTAGCAGGCAGACCCAGTACTTC. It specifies CASSPSTSRQTQYF.

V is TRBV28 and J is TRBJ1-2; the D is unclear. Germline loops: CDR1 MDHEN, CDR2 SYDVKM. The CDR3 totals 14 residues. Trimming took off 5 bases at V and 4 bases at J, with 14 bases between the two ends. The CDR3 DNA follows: TGTGCCAGCAGTCCCCAGGCATCGGCCTATGGCTACACCTTC. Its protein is CASSPQASAYGYTF.

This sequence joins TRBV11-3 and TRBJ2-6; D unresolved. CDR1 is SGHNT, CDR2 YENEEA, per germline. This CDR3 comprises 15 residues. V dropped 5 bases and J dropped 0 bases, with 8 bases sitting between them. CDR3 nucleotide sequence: TGTGCCAGCAGCCCCGGCGGCTCTGGGGCCAACGTCCTGACTTTC. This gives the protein CASSPGGSGANVLTF.

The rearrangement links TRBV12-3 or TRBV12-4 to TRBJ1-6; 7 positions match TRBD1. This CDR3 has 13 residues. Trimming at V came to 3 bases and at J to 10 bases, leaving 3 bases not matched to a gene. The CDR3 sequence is CASSLTGHSPLHF. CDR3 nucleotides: TGTGCCAGCAGTTTGACAGGGCACTCACCCCTCCACTTT.

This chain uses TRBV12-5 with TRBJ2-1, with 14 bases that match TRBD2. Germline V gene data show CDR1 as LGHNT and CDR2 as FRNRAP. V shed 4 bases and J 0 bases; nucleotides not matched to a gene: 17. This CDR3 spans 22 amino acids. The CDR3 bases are TGTGCTAGTGGTTGCCCCCCGCTGATGACTAGCGGGGGGGGTAGCTCCTACAATGAGCAGTTCTTC. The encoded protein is CASGCPPLMTSGGGSSYNEQFF.

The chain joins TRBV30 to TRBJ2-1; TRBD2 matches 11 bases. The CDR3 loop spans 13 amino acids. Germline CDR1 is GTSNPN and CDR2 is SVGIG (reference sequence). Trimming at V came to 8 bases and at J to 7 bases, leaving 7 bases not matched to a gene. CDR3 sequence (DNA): TGTGCCACGTTAGCGGGGGGGCAAAATGAGCAGTTCTTC. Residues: CATLAGGQNEQFF.

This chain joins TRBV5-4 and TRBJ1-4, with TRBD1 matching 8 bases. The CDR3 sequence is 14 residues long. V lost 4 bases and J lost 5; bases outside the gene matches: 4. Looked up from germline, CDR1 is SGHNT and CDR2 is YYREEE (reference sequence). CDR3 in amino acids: CASSPDRANEKLFF. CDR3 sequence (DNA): TGTGCCAGCAGCCCGGACAGGGCCAATGAAAAACTGTTTTTT.

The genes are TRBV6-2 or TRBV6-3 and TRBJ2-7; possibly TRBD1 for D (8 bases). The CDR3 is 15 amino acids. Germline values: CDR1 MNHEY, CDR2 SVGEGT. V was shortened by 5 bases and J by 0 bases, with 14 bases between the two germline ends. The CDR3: CASSPYRGGSYEQYF. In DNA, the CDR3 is TGTGCCAGCAGTCCCTACAGGGGGGGCTCCTACGAGCAGTACTTC.

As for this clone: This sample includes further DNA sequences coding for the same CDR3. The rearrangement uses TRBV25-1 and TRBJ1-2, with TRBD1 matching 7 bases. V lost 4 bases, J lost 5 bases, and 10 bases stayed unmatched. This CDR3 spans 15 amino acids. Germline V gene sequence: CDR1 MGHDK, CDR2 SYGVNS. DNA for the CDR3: TGTGCCAGCAGTGGACAGGGCCAGGCTCTATATGGCTACACCTTC. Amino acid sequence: CASSGQGQALYGYTF.

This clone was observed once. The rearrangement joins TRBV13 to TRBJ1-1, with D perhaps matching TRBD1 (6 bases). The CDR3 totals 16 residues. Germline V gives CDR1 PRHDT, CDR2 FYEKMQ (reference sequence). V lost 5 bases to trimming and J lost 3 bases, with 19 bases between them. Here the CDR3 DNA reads TGTGCCAGCAGCACCCAGGACAGTACATTTTACACTGAAGCTTTCTTT. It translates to CASSTQDSTFYTEAFF.

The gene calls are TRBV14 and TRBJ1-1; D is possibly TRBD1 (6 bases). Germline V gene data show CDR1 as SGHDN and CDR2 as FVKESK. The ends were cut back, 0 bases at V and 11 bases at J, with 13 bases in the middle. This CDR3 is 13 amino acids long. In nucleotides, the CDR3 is TGTGCCAGCAGCCAAGACGGCAGGGGAATGGCTTTCTTT. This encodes CASSQDGRGMAFF. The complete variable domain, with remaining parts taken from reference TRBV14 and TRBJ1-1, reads EAGVTQFPSHSVIEKGQTVTLRCDPISGHDNLYWYRRVMGKEIKFLLHFVKESKQDESGMPNNRFLAERTGGTYSTLKVQPAELEDSGVYFCASSQDGRGMAFFGQGTRLTVV.